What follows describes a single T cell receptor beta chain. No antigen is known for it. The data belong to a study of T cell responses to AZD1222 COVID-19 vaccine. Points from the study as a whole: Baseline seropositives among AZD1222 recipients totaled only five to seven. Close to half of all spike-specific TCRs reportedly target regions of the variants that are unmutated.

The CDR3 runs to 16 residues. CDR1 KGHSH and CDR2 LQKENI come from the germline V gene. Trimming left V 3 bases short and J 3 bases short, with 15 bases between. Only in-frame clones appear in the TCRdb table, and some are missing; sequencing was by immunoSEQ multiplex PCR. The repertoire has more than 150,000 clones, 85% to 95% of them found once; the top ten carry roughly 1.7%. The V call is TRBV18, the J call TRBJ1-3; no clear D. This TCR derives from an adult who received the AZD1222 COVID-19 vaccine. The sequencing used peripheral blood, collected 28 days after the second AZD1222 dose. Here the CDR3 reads CASSPLGGYGGNTIYF. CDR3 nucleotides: TGTGCCAGCTCACCCCTGGGAGGCTACGGTGGAAACACCATATATTTT.